This T cell receptor beta chain is drawn from a study of blood T cell repertoires in COVID-19. This clone was seen a handful of times. Source study methods: Scientists estimated how many nucleated cells there were by amplifying reference gene primers. Only in-frame clones appear in the TCRdb table, and some are missing; sequencing was by immunoSEQ multiplex PCR. The V and J calls and the clone size are those of that table, but D and trimming were determined from the DNA. The sample comprises tens of thousands of clones, 75% to 95% of which are singletons, and approximately 5.9% rests with the top ten. From germline, CDR1 is MGHRA and CDR2 YSYEKL. Trimming left V 4 bases short and J 0 bases short, with 16 bases between. CDR3 size: 17 residues.

The sequencing input was peripheral blood. This TCR was recovered from a man between 65 and 80 years old with active COVID-19. The chain uses TRBV4-1 and TRBJ1-5; D is ambiguous. The DNA for the CDR3 is TGCGCCAGCAGCCTCCGGTTCGCCGGGAGTAGCAATCAGCCCCAGCATTTT. Amino acid sequence: CASSLRFAGSSNQPQHF.